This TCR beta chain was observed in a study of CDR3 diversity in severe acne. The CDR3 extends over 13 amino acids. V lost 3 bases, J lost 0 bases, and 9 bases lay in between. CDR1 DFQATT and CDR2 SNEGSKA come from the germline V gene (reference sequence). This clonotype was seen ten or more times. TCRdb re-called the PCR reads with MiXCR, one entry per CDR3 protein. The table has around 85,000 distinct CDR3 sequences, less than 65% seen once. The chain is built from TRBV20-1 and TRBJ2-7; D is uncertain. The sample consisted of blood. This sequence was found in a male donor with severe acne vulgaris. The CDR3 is CSASRQSSYEQYV. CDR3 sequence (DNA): TGCAGTGCTAGTAGGCAGAGCTCCTACGAGCAGTACGTC.